The clone carrying this T cell receptor beta chain was picked up many times. Its target is unknown. Constant-region reverse primers amplified full-length variable regions, followed by semi-nested Nested Universal Primer A PCR. Each CDR3 protein is one row after TCRdb ran MiXCR on the 5' RACE reads. The sample records 50,000 to 80,000 distinct CDR3 sequences, roughly 22% being singletons. The germline gives CDR1 LGHNA, CDR2 YSLEER. The CDR3 has 16 amino acids. J was trimmed by 0 bases and V by 5 bases; bases with no gene match: 6. Overall study results and limits: Tumor memory CD4+ T cell TCR gene usage was found to cluster with blood and lymph node memory CD4+ cells and with lymph node naive CD4+ cells.

CD4+CD45RO+CD25- cells were isolated as memory CD4+ T cells. This chain connects TRBV4-3 to TRBJ2-2, with 7 bases lining up with TRBD2. Sequencing input: memory CD4+ T cells sorted from a lymph node. The subset here: memory CD4+ T cells, CD4+CD45RO+CD25-. This TCR derives from a female donor with breast cancer. CDR3 protein: CASSSKAGTNTGELFF. The CDR3 DNA follows: TGCGCCAGCAGCTCGAAAGCGGGAACGAACACCGGGGAGCTGTTTTTT.